This T cell receptor (beta chain) came from a study of blood T cell repertoires in COVID-19. The wider study: Whether acute or convalescent, the COVID-19 samples came from the United States, Italy and Spain.

Per the original methods: From reference gene primer amplification, estimates of nucleated cell counts were derived. Assay: immunoSEQ multiplex PCR; the TCRdb copy retains only in-frame clones and omits some. The DNA gave D and trimming, while V, J and clone size come from that table. The sample contains about 150,000 clones, 80% of which appear only once. This clone was seen at least ten times. V was trimmed by 2 bases and J by 8 bases, leaving 15 bases between them. The CDR3 is 14 residues long. CDR1 SGHTA and CDR2 FQGNSA come from the germline V gene. This receptor was obtained from a man aged 55 to 69 with acute or convalescent COVID-19. The sample consisted of peripheral blood. The chain is built from TRBV7-2 and TRBJ1-2; D is undetermined. CDR3 amino acids: CASSLNLGWVGYTF. The CDR3 coding sequence is TGTGCCAGCAGCTTAAACCTAGGATGGGTAGGCTACACCTTC.